Each of the 9 T cell receptor beta chains below was sequenced from the same sample in a study of PD-1 blockade in classical Hodgkin lymphoma (dated by TCRdb to 2019 to 2021). The library relied on the immunoSEQ multiplex PCR assay. The source is immuneACCESS, and TCRdb retained only in-frame sequences with V and J called. Part of the clones is not carried over; for the studies checked, unresolved V genes explain less than half of this, and the remainder is unexplained. The sample data list some 25,000 clones, and around 84% of these were observed just once. Of the sample, 35% to 45% falls within the top ten clones. This sample's time point label indicates: cycle 2 day 1 (C2D1) of nivolumab. Relapse after autologous stem cell transplantation had occurred in all trial patients, and cohorts A, B and C were distinguished by prior brentuximab vedotin exposure. The specimen comprised peripheral blood mononuclear cells (PBMCs), sampled before the second cycle of nivolumab. These receptors came from a human donor with classical Hodgkin lymphoma.

The chain uses TRBV11-3 and TRBJ2-1; 7 bases line up with TRBD2. Germline CDR1 and CDR2: SGHNT and YENEEA. This CDR3 spans 16 amino acids. V lost 5 bases to trimming and J lost 2 bases; unmatched junction nucleotides: 9. The CDR3 coding sequence is TGTGCCAGCAGCCCGGGGGAGGGCAGTACCTACAATGAGCAGTTCTTC. Residues: CASSPGEGSTYNEQFF. Filled out from reference TRBV11-3 and TRBJ2-1, the complete variable domain reads EAGVVQSPRYKIIEKKQPVAFWCNPISGHNTLYWYLQNLGQGPELLIRYENEEAVDDSQLPKDRFSAERLKGVDSTLKIQPAELGDSAVYLCASSPGEGSTYNEQFFGPGTRLTVL.

The chain couples TRBV5-6 to TRBJ2-7, with D hard to call. In germline, CDR1 is SGHDT, CDR2 YYEEEE. The CDR3 runs 14 residues. Trimming stripped 0 bases from V and 1 base from J, with 8 bases between. CDR3 bases: TGTGCCAGCAGCTTGGCCCAGGTATCCTACGAGCAGTACTTC. Amino acids: CASSLAQVSYEQYF.

The V gene is TRBV5-8, the J gene TRBJ2-3; 11 bases are a match to TRBD2. After removal of 6 bases from V and 5 bases from J, the junction contained 5 bases not matched to a gene. Per germline, CDR1 SGHTS and CDR2 YDEGEE. CDR3 length equals 14 residues. As DNA, the CDR3 is TGTGCCAGCAAACTAGCGGGGGCTGGAGATACGCAGTATTTT. This translates into CASKLAGAGDTQYF.

The chain couples TRBV5-1 to TRBJ1-1; 8 bases match TRBD1. Germline assignment: CDR1 SGHRS and CDR2 YFSETQ. The length of the CDR3 is 13 residues. V shed 6 bases and J 11 bases; nucleotides not matched to a gene: 12. The CDR3 is CASKGQGSGRAFF. CDR3 sequence (DNA): TGCGCCAGCAAAGGACAGGGCTCAGGTCGGGCTTTCTTT.

In its sample, this clone was seen a few times. The rearrangement uses TRBV5-1 and TRBJ1-1, with D unresolved. The V end was cut by 5 bases, the J end by 0 bases, with 8 bases between. The germline gives CDR1 SGHRS, CDR2 YFSETQ. This CDR3 spans 13 amino acids. CDR3 residues: CASRQTMNTEAFF. The CDR3 nucleotides are TGCGCCAGCAGACAGACCATGAACACTGAAGCTTTCTTT.

The J gene is TRBJ2-5, the V gene TRBV5-1; 8 bases fit TRBD1. After removal of 4 bases from V and 5 bases from J, the junction contained 7 bases not matched to a gene. The length of the CDR3 is 14 residues. Germline lookup yields CDR1 SGHRS and CDR2 YFSETQ. The DNA for the CDR3 is TGCGCCAGCAGCGCGGACAGGGTCCACGAGACCCAGTACTTC. The encoded protein is CASSADRVHETQYF.

By share, this clone counts as medium-sized (0.01 to 0.1%). The chain couples TRBV27 to TRBJ1-1; no clear D gene. The CDR3 contains 16 residues. CDR1 is MNHEY, CDR2 SMNVEV, per germline (reference sequence). Trimming left V 5 bases short and J 0 bases short, with 16 bases between. As DNA, the CDR3 is TGTGCCAGCAGTCTACTCCCGGCGGTCATGAACACTGAAGCTTTCTTT. Protein sequence: CASSLLPAVMNTEAFF.

This chain uses TRBV6-5 with TRBJ1-6; maybe TRBD1 (6 bases). V shed 2 bases and J shed 9 bases, with 11 bases lying between them. Germline V lookup: CDR1 MNHEY, CDR2 SVGAGI. The CDR3 has 14 amino acids. CDR3 in amino acids: CASSYRGISSPLHF. The CDR3 nucleotides are TGTGCCAGCAGTTACAGGGGGATTTCTTCACCCCTCCACTTT.

The CDR3 DNA is TGTGCCAGTAGTATGGGATCAGGTTATAATTCACCCCTCCACTTT. This gives the protein CASSMGSGYNSPLHF. This chain links TRBV19 with TRBJ1-6; no clear D. Germline values: CDR1 LNHDA, CDR2 SQIVND (reference sequence). V gave up 3 bases and J gave up 4 bases, with 10 bases separating them. CDR3 length equals 15 residues. The whole variable domain, filled in from reference TRBV19 and TRBJ1-6, reads DGGITQSPKYLFRKEGQNVTLSCEQNLNHDAMYWYRQDPGQGLRLIYYSQIVNDFQKGDIAEGYSVSREKKESFPLTVTSAQKNPTAFYLCASSMGSGYNSPLHFGNGTRLTVT.